This T cell receptor (beta chain) is drawn from a study of shared clonotypes between healthy human individuals. Concerning this clone: The antigen remains unidentified.

The study, taken as a whole, reports: Limited genetic and exposure-history diversity came from having few donors.

Terminally differentiated effector memory CD45RA+ cells were excluded from the naive CD8 cells, which were CD45RO-negative and positively selected for CCR7. Assay execution proceeded at the deep level. Genomic DNA (from each subset) was split evenly across several immunoSEQ plates. TCRdb's table, derived via immunoSEQ multiplex PCR, lists solely in-frame clones and lacks some. The repertoire consists of roughly 2,000,000 clones, with roughly 94% occurring once and the leading ten covering 0.95% to 1.5%. The CDR3 length is 14 residues. Germline values: CDR1 WSHSY, CDR2 SAAADI. V lost 8 bases to trimming and J lost 5 bases, with 15 bases between them.

The sequenced sample was naive CD8+ T cells sorted from blood. The sequence derives from a man younger than 30 in good health. The chain has TRBV10-2 and TRBJ1-4; D unclear. CDR3 amino acids: CASSSAGENEKLFF. Here the CDR3 DNA reads TGCGCCAGCTCGTCGGCGGGAGAAAATGAAAAACTGTTTTTT.